A single sample is the source of the 5 T cell receptor beta chains below, sequenced in a study of T-cell reconstitution after alpha-beta-depleted transplantation in children. The authors prepared the TCRbeta library with unique molecular identifiers. Via MiXCR, TCRdb re-called the PCR reads, giving one row per CDR3 protein. Among 700,000 or so distinct CDR3 sequences, roughly 13% were seen once, and the ten largest hold 0.79%. The material was PBMCs, obtained before TCRalphabeta/CD19-depleted stem cell transplant. These receptors all come from a girl aged 2 to 9 with congenital amegakaryocytic thrombocytopenia, due to receive a stem cell transplant.

This clonotype showed up just a few times. The chain is built from TRBV4-1 and TRBJ2-1; 9 bases line up with TRBD2. The CDR3 is made up of 16 amino acids. CDR1 and CDR2 from the germline V gene are MGHRA and YSYEKL. With V trimmed by 2 bases and J by 6 bases, 8 bases remained unmatched. The CDR3: CASSQQTGLALNEQFF. CDR3 in DNA: TGCGCCAGCAGCCAACAAACGGGACTAGCACTCAATGAGCAGTTCTTC.

This clonotype was seen repeatedly, ten times or more. The rearrangement links TRBV29-1 to TRBJ2-1; 11 nucleotides align to TRBD2. Germline CDR1 is SQVTM and CDR2 is ANQGSEA. Unmatched junction bases numbered 11, after V lost 6 bases and J lost 4 bases. This CDR3 spans 16 amino acids. The CDR3: CSVEPTGTSGYNEQFF. CDR3 nucleotides: TGCAGCGTCGAACCGACCGGGACTAGCGGATACAATGAGCAGTTCTTC.

This clonotype came up many times. The chain recombines TRBV10-3 with TRBJ2-1; D possibly matches TRBD1 or TRBD2 (5 bases each). There are 17 residues in the CDR3. Between the trimmed V and J ends, which lost 4 bases and 0 bases, there was a span of 16 bases. Germline V CDR1 and CDR2: ENHRY, SYGVKD. CDR3 sequence: CAISGIRGTSSYNEQFF. For the CDR3, the DNA is TGTGCCATCAGTGGAATTCGAGGGACGAGCTCCTACAATGAGCAGTTCTTC.

This clonotype was observed many times. CDR3 DNA: TGTGCCACCAGTGAGGGGAAAGAGACCCAGTACTTC. This encodes CATSEGKETQYF. The J gene is TRBJ2-5, the V gene TRBV24-1; D gene uncertain. The germline V gene has CDR1 KGHDR and CDR2 SFDVKD. The CDR3 totals 12 residues. V was clipped by 4 bases and J by 3 bases, with 5 bases between them.

CDR3: CASSLRQGNNSPLHF. The CDR3 nucleotides read TGCGCCAGCAGCTTGCGACAGGGCAATAATTCACCCCTCCACTTT. The chain couples TRBV5-1 to TRBJ1-6; 7 nucleotides agree with TRBD1. The J segment lost 5 bases and the V segment lost 1 base, leaving 3 bases of the junction unmatched. This CDR3 spans 15 amino acids. Germline V gives CDR1 SGHRS, CDR2 YFSETQ.